The clone carrying this TCR beta chain was counted ten times or more. What it binds is not known. Each person with ophthalmopathy scored at least 3 on the Clinical Activity Score, reached NOSPECS grade 4 or higher, and had been ill under 3 months. The study left out patients who had uncontrolled infection, other autoimmune disease, pregnancy or lactation. PBMCs were derived from roughly 9.6 ml fresh peripheral blood. These data come from a study of T cells in Graves' hyperthyroidism and ophthalmopathy. The investigators amplified TCR beta CDR3 regions from RNA transcripts. The primer set for the first-round RT-PCR of the TCR CDR3 was HTBI. One entry per CDR3 protein results from TCRdb running MiXCR on the multiplex PCR reads. This sample has roughly 56,000 distinct CDR3 sequences, with just under 50% found just once. Germline V gene lookup returns CDR1 SGDLS and CDR2 YYNGEE. The length of the CDR3 is 17 residues. With 3 bases clipped from V and 7 bases from J, the junction kept 11 bases outside the gene matches.

General observations from the study: Blood shared most expanded thyroid clonotypes above 0.001.

Sequences were obtained from blood. The chain links TRBV9 to TRBJ2-1, with 12 bases identical to TRBD2. The TCR comes from a woman aged 30 to 39 with Graves' ophthalmopathy. The CDR3 region has the DNA TGTGCCAGCAGCGGACGATTACTAGCGGGAGGAATGAATGAGCAGTTCTTC. This codes for CASSGRLLAGGMNEQFF.